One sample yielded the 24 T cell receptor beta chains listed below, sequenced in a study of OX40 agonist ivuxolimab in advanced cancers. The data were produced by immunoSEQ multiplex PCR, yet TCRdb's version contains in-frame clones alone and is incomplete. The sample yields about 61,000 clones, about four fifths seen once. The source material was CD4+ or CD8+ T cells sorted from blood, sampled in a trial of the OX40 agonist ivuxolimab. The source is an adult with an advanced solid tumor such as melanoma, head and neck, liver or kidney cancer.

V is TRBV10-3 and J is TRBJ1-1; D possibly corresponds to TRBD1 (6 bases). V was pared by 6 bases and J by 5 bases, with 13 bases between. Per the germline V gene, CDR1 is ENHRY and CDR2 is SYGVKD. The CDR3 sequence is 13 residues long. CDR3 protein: CAIRVQGWTEAFF. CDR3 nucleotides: TGTGCCATCAGGGTACAGGGCTGGACTGAAGCTTTCTTT.

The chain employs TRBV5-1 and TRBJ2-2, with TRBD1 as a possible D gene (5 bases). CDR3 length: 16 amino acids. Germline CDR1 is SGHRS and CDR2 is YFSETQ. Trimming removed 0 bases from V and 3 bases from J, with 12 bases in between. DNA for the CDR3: TGCGCCAGCAGCTTGGAAGGGGCGACGGACACCGGGGAGCTGTTTTTT. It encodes CASSLEGATDTGELFF. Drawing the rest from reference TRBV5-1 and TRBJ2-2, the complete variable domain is KAGVTQTPRYLIKTRGQQVTLSCSPISGHRSVSWYQQTPGQGLQFLFEYFSETQRNKGNFPGRFSGRQFSNSRSEMNVSTLELGDSALYLCASSLEGATDTGELFFGEGSRLTVL.

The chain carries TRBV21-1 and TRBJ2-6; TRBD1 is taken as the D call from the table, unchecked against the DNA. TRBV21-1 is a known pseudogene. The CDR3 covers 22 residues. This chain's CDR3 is CASSKVDRDRDSPHSGANVLTF. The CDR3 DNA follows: TGTGCCAGCAGCAAAGTGGACCGGGACAGGGACTCCCCACACTCTGGGGCCAACGTCCTGACTTTC.

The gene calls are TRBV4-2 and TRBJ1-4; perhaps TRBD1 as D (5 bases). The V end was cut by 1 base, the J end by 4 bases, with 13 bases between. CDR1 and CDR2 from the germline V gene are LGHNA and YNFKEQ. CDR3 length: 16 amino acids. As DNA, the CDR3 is TGTGCCAGCAGCCAAGGGGACCGGGGTTTTAATGAAAAACTGTTTTTT. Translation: CASSQGDRGFNEKLFF.

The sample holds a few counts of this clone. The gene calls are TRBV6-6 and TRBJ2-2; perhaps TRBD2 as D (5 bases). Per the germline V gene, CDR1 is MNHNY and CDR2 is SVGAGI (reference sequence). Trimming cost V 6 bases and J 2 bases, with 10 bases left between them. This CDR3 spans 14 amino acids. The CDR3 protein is CASRPAANTGELFF. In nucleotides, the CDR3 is TGTGCCAGCAGGCCAGCGGCCAACACCGGGGAGCTGTTTTTT.

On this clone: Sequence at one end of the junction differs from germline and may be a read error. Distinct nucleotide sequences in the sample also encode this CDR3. The CDR3 sequence: CASSLGRGAYNEQFF. In nucleotides, the CDR3 is TGTGCCAGCAGTTTAGGGAGGGGAGCGTACAATGAGCAGTTCTTC. The chain couples TRBV11-3 to TRBJ2-1; 7 nucleotides align to TRBD2. Germline CDR1 and CDR2: SGHNT and YENEEA. This CDR3 spans 15 amino acids.

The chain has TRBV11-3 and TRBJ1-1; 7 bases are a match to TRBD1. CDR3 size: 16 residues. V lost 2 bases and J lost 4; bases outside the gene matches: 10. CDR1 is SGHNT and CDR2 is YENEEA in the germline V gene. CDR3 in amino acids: CASSLQGVSASTEAFF. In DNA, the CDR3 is TGTGCCAGCAGCTTACAGGGGGTGTCGGCGAGCACTGAAGCTTTCTTT.

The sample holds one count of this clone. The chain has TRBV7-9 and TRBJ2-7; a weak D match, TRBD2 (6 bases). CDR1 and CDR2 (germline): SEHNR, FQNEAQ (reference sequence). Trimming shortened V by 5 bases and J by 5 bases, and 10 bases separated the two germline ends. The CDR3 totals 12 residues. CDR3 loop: CASSPWGDEQYF. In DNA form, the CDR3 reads TGTGCCAGCAGCCCTTGGGGGGACGAGCAGTACTTC.

The CDR3 DNA reads as TGTGCCAGCAGTGAAGGAGTGTTAGATACGCAGTATTTT. Translating it yields CASSEGVLDTQYF. The chain recombines TRBV6-1 with TRBJ2-3; no definite D call. CDR3 length equals 13 residues. Germline-derived CDR1 and CDR2 are MNHNS and SASEGT. V lost 1 base and J 5 bases, leaving 7 bases between the germline ends.

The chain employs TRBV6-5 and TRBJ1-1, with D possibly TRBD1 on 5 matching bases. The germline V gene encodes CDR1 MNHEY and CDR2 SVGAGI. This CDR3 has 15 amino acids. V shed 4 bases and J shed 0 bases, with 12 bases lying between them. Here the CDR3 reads CASSWGGAMNTEAFF. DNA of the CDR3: TGTGCCAGCAGTTGGGGGGGAGCAATGAACACTGAAGCTTTCTTT.

The CDR3 region is CASSKLAGTQSEQYF. In DNA form, the CDR3 reads TGTGCCAGCAGCAAACTAGCGGGGACCCAAAGCGAGCAGTACTTC. This chain uses TRBV7-2 with TRBJ2-7, with TRBD2 identical over 10 bases. Germline lookup yields CDR1 SGHTA and CDR2 FQGNSA. The CDR3 covers 15 residues. The trim removed 5 bases at V and 6 bases at J, leaving 10 bases unmatched.

This CDR3 is CASSFGVGGTYEQYF. In DNA form, the CDR3 reads TGTGCCAGCAGCTTCGGAGTTGGGGGGACTTACGAGCAGTACTTC. V usage is TRBV11-3 and J usage is TRBJ2-7, with a weak D call TRBD2 (6 bases). The CDR3 covers 15 residues. Trimming shortened V by 3 bases and J by 4 bases, and 16 bases separated the two germline ends. CDR1 is SGHNT, CDR2 YENEEA, per germline.

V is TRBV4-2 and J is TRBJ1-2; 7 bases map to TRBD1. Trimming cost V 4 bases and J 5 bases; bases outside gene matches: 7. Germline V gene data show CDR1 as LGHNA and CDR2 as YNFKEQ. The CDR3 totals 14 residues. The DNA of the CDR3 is TGTGCCAGCAGCCTAGGGACAGATAATTATGGCTACACCTTC. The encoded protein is CASSLGTDNYGYTF.

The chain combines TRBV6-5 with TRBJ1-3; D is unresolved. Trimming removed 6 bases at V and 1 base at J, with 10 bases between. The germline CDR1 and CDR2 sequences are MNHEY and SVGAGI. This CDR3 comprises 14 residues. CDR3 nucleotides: TGTGCCAGCAGCCAAGGGAGTTCTGGAAACACCATATATTTT. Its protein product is CASSQGSSGNTIYF.

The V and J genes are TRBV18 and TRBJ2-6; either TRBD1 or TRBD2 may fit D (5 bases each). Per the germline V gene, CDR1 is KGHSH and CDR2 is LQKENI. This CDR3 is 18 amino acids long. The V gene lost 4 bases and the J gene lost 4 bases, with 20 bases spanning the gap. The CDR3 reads CASSHLGTSTGGANVLTF. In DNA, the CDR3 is TGTGCCAGCTCACACCTTGGGACCTCCACGGGCGGGGCCAACGTCCTGACTTTC.

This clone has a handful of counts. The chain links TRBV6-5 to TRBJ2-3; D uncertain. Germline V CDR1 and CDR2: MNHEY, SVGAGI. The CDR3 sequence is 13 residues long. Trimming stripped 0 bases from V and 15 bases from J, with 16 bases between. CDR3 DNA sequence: TGTGCCAGCAGTTACTCCGCCGGACGCGCTGGTTATTTT. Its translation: CASSYSAGRAGYF.

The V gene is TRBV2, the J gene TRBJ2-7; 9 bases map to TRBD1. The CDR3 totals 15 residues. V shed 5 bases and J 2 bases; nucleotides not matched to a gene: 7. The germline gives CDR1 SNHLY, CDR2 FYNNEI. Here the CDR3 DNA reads TGTGCCAGCAGTCATAACGGACAGGGGCCCTACGAGCAGTACTTC. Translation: CASSHNGQGPYEQYF.

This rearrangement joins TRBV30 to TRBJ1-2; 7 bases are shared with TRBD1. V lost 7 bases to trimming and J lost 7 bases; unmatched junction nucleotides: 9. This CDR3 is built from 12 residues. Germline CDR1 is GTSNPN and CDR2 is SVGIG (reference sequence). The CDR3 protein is CASTTGAGGYTF. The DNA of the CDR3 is TGTGCCTCTACTACAGGGGCTGGTGGCTACACCTTC.

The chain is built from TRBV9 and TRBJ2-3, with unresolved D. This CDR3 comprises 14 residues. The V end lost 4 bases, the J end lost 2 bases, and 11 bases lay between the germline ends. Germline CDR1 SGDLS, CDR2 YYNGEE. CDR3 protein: CASSLQEDTDTQYF. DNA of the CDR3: TGTGCCAGCAGCCTGCAAGAGGACACAGATACGCAGTATTTT.

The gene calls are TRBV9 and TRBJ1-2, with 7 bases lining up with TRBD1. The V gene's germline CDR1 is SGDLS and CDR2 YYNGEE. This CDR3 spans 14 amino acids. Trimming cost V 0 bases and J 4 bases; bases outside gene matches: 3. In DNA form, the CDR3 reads TGTGCCAGCAGCGTAGGACAGGGCGTCTATGGCTACACCTTC. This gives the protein CASSVGQGVYGYTF. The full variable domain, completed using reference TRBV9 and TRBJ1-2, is DSGVTQTPKHLITATGQRVTLRCSPRSGDLSVYWYQQSLDQGLQFLIQYYNGEERAKGNILERFSAQQFPDLHSELNLSSLELGDSALYFCASSVGQGVYGYTFGSGTRLTVV.

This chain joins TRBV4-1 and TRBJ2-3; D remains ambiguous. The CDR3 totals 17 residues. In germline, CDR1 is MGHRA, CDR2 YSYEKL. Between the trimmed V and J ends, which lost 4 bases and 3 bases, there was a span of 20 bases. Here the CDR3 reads CASSLAGPPIGTDTQYF. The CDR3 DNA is TGCGCCAGCAGCCTAGCCGGGCCCCCGATCGGAACAGATACGCAGTATTTT.

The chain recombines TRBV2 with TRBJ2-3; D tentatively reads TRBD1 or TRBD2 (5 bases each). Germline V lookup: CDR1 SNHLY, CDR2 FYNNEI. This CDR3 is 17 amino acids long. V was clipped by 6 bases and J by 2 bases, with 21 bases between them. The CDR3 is CASRGVQVLLPTDTQYF. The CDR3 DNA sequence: TGTGCCAGCAGGGGGGTACAGGTCCTCTTGCCCACAGATACGCAGTATTTT.

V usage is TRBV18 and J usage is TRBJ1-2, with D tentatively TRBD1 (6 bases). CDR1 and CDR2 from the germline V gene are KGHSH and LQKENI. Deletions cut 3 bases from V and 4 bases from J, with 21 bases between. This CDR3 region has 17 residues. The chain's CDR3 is CASSPPSLGAGVYGYTF. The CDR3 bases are TGTGCCAGCTCACCTCCCTCGTTGGGGGCGGGGGTCTATGGCTACACCTTC.

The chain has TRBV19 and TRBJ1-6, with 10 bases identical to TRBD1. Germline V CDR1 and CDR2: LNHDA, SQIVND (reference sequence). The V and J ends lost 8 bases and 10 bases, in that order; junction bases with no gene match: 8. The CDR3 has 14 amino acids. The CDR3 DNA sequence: TGTGCCAGTGGACAGGGGGGTGATGAATCACCCCTCCACTTT. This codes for CASGQGGDESPLHF.